This T cell receptor beta chain was captured in a study of shared clonotypes between healthy human individuals (dated by TCRdb to between 2020 and 2021). Study-wide context: The cohort included a few men and a couple of women between 18 and 49 years of age. For each donor, CD4 naive and CD4 memory were each run on three plates, CD8 naive on two plates, and CD8 memory on one plate. To estimate repertoire size and how much clonotypes are shared between individuals, the study performed deep sequencing of blood TCR repertoires from five healthy adults. To increase sequencing depth and limit assay-specific biases, different laboratories used diverse techniques to prepare libraries and sequence TCR repertoires. Between about 0.94 and 8.9 billion PBMCs per donor were obtained by leukapheresis. What the research found in general, with its limitations: Incomplete sequencing was indicated by rarefaction of sorted-subset datasets, despite the large sequencing depth. Across several donors, roughly 5.1% of naive CD4, 3% to 3.5% of naive CD8, 2.3% of memory CD4, and about 0.4% of memory CD8 clonotypes were shared. Estimated clonotype richness was generally larger for naive than for memory subsets. Only blood was sampled, and tissue TCR repertoires likely differ from those in blood. Pairwise subsampling indicated that sequencing depth was expected to affect the degree of clonotype sharing among donors. Compared with non-shared clonotypes, the clonotypes found in all four sorted-subset donors had higher generation probabilities. Because the study included a small number of donors, the genetic and exposure-history diversity represented was limited.

CDR1 SGHNT and CDR2 YYREEE were looked up in the germline V gene (reference sequence). The V and J ends are trimmed by 4 bases and 0 bases, leaving 15 bases between them. The CDR3 sequence holds 16 residues, the cysteine and phenylalanine included. Only the CDR3 region is kept as DNA, spanning 48 bases read in frame from base 1. Donors were healthy HIV-negative adults with no recently reported acute infections or vaccinations. All donors were Caucasian adults living in Nashville, Tennessee, USA. CD4+ T cells were enriched by magnetic negative selection; naive cells were then positively selected on CD45RA, and the negative fraction formed the memory subset. After blood collection by leukapheresis, PBMCs were isolated using Ficoll-Histopaque density gradient centrifugation and then cryopreserved in the vapor phase of liquid nitrogen. Purity and quantity of every magnetically sorted T cell population were checked by analytical flow cytometry. Genomic DNA was isolated from each sorted fraction and quantified by UV absorbance on a Nanodrop 2000c.

Points on this clone: The antigen this receptor binds is unknown. Per-base quality was not reported, and no clone a single base away is much larger than it.

Using the deep immunoSEQ assay, multiplex PCR amplified TCR CDR3 regions from genomic DNA. Extracted genomic DNA from each cell subset was distributed evenly across all wells of several immunoSEQ 96-well plates, and each plate was treated as a replicate. For sorted subsets, about 0.2 ug genomic DNA, equal to some 28,000 T cell genomes, was loaded into each replicate PCR. Purified libraries were measured with a Qubit 3.0 fluorometer, size-checked on a Bioanalyzer 2100, and measured again with the KAPA Library Quantification kit. Every immunoSEQ 96-well plate was sequenced on a dedicated single-read 150-cycle Illumina NextSeq 550 flow cell. The authors' analysis ran thus. Because the immunoSEQ output included only junctional sequences and no quality scores, the filtering could not be the same as the filtering used for full-length reads. Sequences were annotated with PyIR, a Python wrapper for IgBLAST v1.9, using IMGT germline references to assign V/J genes and CDR3. Reads with weak V/J assignments (E-value above 1e-6), missing CDR3, stop codons, out-of-frame junctions, or ambiguous translated residues were removed. V3J clonotypes were defined as sequences sharing an identical inferred V gene, J gene, and CDR3 amino acid sequence. The percentage overlap between two repertoires was calculated by dividing the number of shared unique clonotypes by the size of the smaller repertoire. RTK rarefaction, the Chao1 estimator, and Recon v2.1 estimates of unobserved clonotypes were used to assess repertoire richness. OLGA was used to compute generation probabilities for all TCRbeta clonotypes that the gDNA method yielded from a handful of donors. TCRdb obtained this table from immuneACCESS and retained in-frame rearrangements with V and J assigned. These tables miss some clones; where compared with another copy, unresolved V genes account for less than half of the shortfall, and the remainder is unexplained. V and J calls and clone size follow that table, whereas D and trimming were derived from the DNA. Here the sample has more than 1 million clones; around 82% occur a single time. Roughly 0.56% of the sample is in the top ten clones.

The TCR sequence derives from a man younger than 35 in good health. Some clones in this sample may be carry-over from other donors' samples. The V and J genes are TRBV5-4 and TRBJ2-3, with no reliable assignment of the D segment. The sample comprised memory CD4+ T cells from PBMCs. Interpreted using the paper, the cell subset or site label stands for: CD45RA-negative fraction. The sequenced DNA: TGTGCCAGCAGCCGACCTGAAATTAGGAGCACAGATACGCAGTATTTT. Its protein reads: CASSRPEIRSTDTQYF.